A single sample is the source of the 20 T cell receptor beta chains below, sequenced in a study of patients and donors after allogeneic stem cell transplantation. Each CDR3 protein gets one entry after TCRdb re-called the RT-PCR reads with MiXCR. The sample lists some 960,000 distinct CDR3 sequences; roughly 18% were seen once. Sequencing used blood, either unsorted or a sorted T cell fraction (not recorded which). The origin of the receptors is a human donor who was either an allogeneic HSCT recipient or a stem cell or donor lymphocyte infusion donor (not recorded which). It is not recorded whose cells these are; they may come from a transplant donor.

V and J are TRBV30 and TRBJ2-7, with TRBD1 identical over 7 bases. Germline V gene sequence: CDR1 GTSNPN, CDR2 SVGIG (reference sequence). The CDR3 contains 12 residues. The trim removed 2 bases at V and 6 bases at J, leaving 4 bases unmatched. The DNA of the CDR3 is TGTGCCTGGAGTCCAGGGGGTCGCGAGCAGTACTTC. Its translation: CAWSPGGREQYF.

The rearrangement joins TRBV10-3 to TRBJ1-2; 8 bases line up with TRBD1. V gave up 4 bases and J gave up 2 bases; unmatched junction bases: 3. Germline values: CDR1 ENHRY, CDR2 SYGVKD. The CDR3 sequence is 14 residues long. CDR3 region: CAISAQGANYGYTF. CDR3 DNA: TGTGCCATCAGTGCCCAGGGGGCCAACTATGGCTACACCTTC.

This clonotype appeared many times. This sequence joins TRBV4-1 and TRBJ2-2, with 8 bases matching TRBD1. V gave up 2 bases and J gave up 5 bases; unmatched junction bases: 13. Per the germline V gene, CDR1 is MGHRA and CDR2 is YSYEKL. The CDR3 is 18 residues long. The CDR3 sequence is CASSQLHYGQGKTGELFF. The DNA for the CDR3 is TGCGCCAGCAGCCAACTCCACTACGGACAGGGAAAGACCGGGGAGCTGTTTTTT.

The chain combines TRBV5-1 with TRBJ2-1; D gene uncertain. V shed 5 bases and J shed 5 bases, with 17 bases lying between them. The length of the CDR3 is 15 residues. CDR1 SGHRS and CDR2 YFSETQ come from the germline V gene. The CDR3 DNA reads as TGCGCCAGCAGTTCTGAGGCTAGTCTGAACAATGAGCAGTTCTTC. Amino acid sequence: CASSSEASLNNEQFF.

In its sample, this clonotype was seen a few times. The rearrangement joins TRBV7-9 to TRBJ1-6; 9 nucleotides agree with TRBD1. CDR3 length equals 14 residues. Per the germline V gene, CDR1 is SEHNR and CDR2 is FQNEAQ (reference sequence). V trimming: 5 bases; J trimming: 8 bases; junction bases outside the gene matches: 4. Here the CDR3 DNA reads TGTGCCAGCAGCGTCCGGGACAGGGATTCACCCCTCCACTTT. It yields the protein CASSVRDRDSPLHF.

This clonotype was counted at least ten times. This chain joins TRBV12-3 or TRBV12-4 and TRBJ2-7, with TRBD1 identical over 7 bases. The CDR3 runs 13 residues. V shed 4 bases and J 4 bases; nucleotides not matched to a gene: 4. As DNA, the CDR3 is TGTGCCAGCAGTTCAGGGACAGATTACGAGCAGTACTTC. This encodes CASSSGTDYEQYF.

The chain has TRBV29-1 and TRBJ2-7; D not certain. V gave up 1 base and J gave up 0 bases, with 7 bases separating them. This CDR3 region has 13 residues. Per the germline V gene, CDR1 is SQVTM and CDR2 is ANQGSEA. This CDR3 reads CSVEGPDSYEQYF. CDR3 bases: TGCAGCGTTGAAGGGCCGGACTCCTACGAGCAGTACTTC.

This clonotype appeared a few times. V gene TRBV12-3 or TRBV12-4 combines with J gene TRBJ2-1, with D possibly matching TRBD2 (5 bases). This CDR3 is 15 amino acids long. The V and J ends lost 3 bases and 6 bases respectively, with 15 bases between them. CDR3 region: CASSFSSASRNEQFF. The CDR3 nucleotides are TGTGCCAGCAGTTTTTCATCGGCTAGCCGCAATGAGCAGTTCTTC.

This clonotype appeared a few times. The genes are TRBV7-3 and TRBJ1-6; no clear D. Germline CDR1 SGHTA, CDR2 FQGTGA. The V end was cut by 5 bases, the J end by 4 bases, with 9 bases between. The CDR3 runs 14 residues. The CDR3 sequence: CASSVGSYNSPLHF. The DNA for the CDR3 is TGTGCCAGCAGCGTGGGGAGTTATAATTCACCCCTCCACTTT. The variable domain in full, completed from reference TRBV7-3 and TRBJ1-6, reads GAGVSQTPSNKVTEKGKYVELRCDPISGHTALYWYRQSLGQGPEFLIYFQGTGAADDSGLPNDRFFAVRPEGSVSTLKIQRTERGDSAVYLCASSVGSYNSPLHFGNGTRLTVT.

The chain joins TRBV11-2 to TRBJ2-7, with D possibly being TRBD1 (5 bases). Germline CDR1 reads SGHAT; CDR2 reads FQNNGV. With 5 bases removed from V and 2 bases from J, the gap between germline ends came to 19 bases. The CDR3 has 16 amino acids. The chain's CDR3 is CASSHPHGRAPYEQYF. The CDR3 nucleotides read TGTGCCAGCAGCCATCCCCACGGCAGGGCCCCCTACGAGCAGTACTTC. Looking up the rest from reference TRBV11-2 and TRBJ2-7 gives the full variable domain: EAGVAQSPRYKIIEKRQSVAFWCNPISGHATLYWYQQILGQGPKLLIQFQNNGVVDDSQLPKDRFSAERLKGVDSTLKIQPAKLEDSAVYLCASSHPHGRAPYEQYFGPGTRLTVT.

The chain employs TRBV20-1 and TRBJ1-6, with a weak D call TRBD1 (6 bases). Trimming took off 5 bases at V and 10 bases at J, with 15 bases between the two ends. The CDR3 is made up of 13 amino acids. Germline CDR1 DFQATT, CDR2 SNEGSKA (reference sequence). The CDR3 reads CSAGEGVRSPLHF. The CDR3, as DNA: TGCAGTGCTGGGGAGGGGGTACGATCACCCCTCCACTTT.

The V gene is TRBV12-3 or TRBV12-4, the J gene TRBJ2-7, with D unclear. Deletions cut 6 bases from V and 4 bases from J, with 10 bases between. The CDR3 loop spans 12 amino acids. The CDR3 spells CASSRVPYEQYF. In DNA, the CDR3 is TGTGCCAGCAGCCGTGTTCCTTACGAGCAGTACTTC.

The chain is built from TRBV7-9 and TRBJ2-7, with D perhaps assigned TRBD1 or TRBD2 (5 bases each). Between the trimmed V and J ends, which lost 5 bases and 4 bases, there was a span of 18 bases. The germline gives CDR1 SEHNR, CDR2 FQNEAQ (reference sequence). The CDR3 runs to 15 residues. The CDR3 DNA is TGTGCCAGCAGCCCACCGGGACCCCCCAGGTACGAGCAGTACTTC. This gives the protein CASSPPGPPRYEQYF. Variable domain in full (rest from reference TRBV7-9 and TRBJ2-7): DTGVSQNPRHKITKRGQNVTFRCDPISEHNRLYWYRQTLGQGPEFLTYFQNEAQLEKSRLLSDRFSAERPKGSFSTLEIQRTEQGDSAMYLCASSPPGPPRYEQYFGPGTRLTVT.

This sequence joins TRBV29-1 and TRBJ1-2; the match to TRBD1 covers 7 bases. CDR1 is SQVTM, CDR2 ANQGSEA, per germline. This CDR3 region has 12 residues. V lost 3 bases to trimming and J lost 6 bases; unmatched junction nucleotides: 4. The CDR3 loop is CSVDKGADGYTF. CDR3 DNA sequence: TGCAGCGTTGACAAGGGGGCCGATGGCTACACCTTC.

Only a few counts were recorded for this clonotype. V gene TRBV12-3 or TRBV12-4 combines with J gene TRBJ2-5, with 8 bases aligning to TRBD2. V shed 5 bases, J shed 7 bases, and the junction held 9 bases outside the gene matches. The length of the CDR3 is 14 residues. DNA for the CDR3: TGTGCCAGCAGTCCCGGGACTAGTGTTGTGACCCAGTACTTC. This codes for CASSPGTSVVTQYF.

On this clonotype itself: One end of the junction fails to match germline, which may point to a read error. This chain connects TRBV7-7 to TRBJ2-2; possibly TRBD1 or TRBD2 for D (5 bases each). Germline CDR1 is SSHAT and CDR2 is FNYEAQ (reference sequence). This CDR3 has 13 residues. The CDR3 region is CASSLGRNGELFF. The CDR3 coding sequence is TGTGCTAGCAGCTTGGGACGAAACGGGGAGCTGTTTTTT.

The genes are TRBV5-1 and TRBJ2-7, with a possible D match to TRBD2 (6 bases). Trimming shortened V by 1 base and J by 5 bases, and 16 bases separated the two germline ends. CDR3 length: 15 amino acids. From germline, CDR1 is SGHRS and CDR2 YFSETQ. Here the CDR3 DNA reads TGCGCCAGCAGCTTGTTCGGGGGAGGACCCAACGAGCAGTACTTC. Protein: CASSLFGGGPNEQYF.

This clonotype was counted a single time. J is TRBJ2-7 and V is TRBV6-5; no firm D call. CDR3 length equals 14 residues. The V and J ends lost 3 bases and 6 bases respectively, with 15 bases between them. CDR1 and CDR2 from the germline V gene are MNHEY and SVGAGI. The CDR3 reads CASSYDFFSREQYF. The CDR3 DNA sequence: TGTGCCAGCAGTTATGACTTTTTTAGCCGCGAGCAGTACTTC.

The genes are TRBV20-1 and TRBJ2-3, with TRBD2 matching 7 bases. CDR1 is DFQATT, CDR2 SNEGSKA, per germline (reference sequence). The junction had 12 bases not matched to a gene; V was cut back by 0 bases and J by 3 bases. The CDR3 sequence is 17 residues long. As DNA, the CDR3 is TGCAGTGCTAGAGATTCCGGGAGGCGGGGGAGAACAGATACGCAGTATTTT. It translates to CSARDSGRRGRTDTQYF.

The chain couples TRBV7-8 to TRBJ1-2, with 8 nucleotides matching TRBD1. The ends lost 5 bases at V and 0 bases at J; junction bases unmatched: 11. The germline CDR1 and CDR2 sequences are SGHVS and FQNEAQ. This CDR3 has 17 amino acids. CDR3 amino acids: CASSPWGQEKANYGYTF. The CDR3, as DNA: TGTGCCAGCAGCCCATGGGGACAGGAAAAAGCTAACTATGGCTACACCTTC.